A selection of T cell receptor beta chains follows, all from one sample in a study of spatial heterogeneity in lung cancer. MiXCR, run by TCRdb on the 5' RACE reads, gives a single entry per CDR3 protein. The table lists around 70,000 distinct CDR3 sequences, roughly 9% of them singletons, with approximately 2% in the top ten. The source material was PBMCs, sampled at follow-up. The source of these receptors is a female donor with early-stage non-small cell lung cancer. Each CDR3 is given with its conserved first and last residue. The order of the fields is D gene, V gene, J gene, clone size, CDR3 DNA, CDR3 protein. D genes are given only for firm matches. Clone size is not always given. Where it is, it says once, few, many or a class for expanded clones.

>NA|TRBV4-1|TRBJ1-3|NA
TGCGCCAGCAGTCCCTCTTGGGGCTCTGGAAACACCATATATTTT
CASSPSWGSGNTIYF
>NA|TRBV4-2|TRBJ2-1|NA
TGTGCCAGCAGCCAAGGTCCATCCGCCGGGACAACAAACAATGAGCAGTTCTTC
CASSQGPSAGTTNNEQFF
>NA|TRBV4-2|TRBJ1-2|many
TGTGCCAGCAGCCAAGATAGTCGGCGAGGAGAGGGCTACACCTTC
CASSQDSRRGEGYTF
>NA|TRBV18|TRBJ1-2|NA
TGTGCCAGCTCACCTACTACAGGGACGGCTCTCCCCGGCTACACCTTC
CASSPTTGTALPGYTF
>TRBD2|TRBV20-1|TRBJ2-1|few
TGCAGTGCTAGAGTGGCGGGACTAGGCGAGCAGTTCTTC
CSARVAGLGEQFF
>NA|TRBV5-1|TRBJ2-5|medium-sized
TGCGCCAGCAGCTTGGGGCAGGGCGGAAAGACCCAGTACTTC
CASSLGQGGKTQYF
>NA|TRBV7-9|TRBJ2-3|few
TGTGCCAGCAGCTGGGACACCTATACGCAGTATTTT
CASSWDTYTQYF
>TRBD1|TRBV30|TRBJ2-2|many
TGTGCCTGGAGTGTCGGGACAGGGTATACCGGGGAGCTGTTTTTT
CAWSVGTGYTGELFF
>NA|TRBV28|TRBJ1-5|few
TGTGCCAGCAGTTGGACAGAGTACAATCAGCCCCAGCATTTT
CASSWTEYNQPQHF
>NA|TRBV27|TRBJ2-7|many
TGTGCCAGCAGTTTATACGGAGGGGAAAGCTCCTACGAGCAGTACTTC
CASSLYGGESSYEQYF
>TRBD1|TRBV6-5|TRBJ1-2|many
TGTGCCAGCAGTTACTCAGGGGGCCTTTTCAATTCCTATGGCTACACCTTC
CASSYSGGLFNSYGYTF
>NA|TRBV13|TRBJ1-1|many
TGTGCCAGCAGCTTAGCTTGGAGAGGGAACACTGAAGCTTTCTTT
CASSLAWRGNTEAFF
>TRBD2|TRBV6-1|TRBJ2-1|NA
TGTGCCAGCATAAGACTAGCGGGCGAATCATACAATGAGCAGTTCTTC
CASIRLAGESYNEQFF
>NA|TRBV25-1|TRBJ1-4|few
TGTGCCAGCGGGGGCCGGGGACAACGGTATGAAAAACTGTTTTTT
CASGGRGQRYEKLFF
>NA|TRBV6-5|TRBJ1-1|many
TGTGCCAGCAGTTCCGCAGTGGATTTAAAAGCTTTCTTT
CASSSAVDLKAFF
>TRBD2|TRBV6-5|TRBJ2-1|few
TGTGCCAGCAGTGCACAATTCTCGGGACTAGCGCATAATGAGCAGTTCTTC
CASSAQFSGLAHNEQFF
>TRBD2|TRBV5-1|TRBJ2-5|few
TGCGCCAGCAGCCCGGGCGCTAGCGGAGGGACCCAGTACTTC
CASSPGASGGTQYF
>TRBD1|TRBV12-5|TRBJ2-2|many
TGTGCTAGCGGATATACAGGGGCTAGGACCGGGGAGCTGTTTTTT
CASGYTGARTGELFF
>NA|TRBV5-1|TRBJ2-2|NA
TGCGCCAGCAGCTTTTTCTCCGGGGAGCTGTTTTTT
CASSFFSGELFF
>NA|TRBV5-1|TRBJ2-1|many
TGCGCCAGCAGCTTGGGAGGGGCCATAAATGAGCAGTTCTTC
CASSLGGAINEQFF
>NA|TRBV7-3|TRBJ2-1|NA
TGTGCCAGCAGGTTCGGCCGAGGCGCTGGCTACAATGAGCAGTTCTTC
CASRFGRGAGYNEQFF
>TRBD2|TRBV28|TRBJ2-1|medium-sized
TGTGCCAGCAGACTAGCGGGAGTGTTCATGCGACTCTATTCCTACAATGAGCAGTTCTTC
CASRLAGVFMRLYSYNEQFF
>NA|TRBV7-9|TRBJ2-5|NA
TGTGCCAGCACCGTGGAGGGGGCGAATCAAGAGACCCAGTACTTC
CASTVEGANQETQYF
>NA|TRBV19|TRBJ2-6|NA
TGTGCCAGTAGTCCCTGGGGGGCTGGGGCCAACGTCCTGACTTTC
CASSPWGAGANVLTF
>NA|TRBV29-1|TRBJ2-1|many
TGCAGCGGCAGGGTGCGTGAGCAGTTCTTC
CSGRVREQFF
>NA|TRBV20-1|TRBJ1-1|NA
TGCAGTGCTAGGAACGTGAACACTGAAGCTTTCTTT
CSARNVNTEAFF
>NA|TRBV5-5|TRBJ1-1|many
TGTGCCAGCAGCTTCCTACGGGCAGGGCTGGCTGAAGCTTTCTTT
CASSFLRAGLAEAFF
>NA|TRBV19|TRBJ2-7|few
TGTGCCAGTAGTATATACGCGGGTACCTACGAGCAGTACTTC
CASSIYAGTYEQYF
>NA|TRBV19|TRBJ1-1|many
TGTGCCAGTAGTATCGGCCACACTGAAGCTTTCTTT
CASSIGHTEAFF
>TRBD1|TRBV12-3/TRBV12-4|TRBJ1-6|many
TGTGCCAGCATCCGCTGGACAGGGGTAGGGTCACCCCTCCACTTT
CASIRWTGVGSPLHF
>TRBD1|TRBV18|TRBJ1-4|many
TGTGCCAGCTCTAACCCGTCAAGGGGGCTTAATGAAAAACTGTTTTTT
CASSNPSRGLNEKLFF
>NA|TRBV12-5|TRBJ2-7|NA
TGTGCTAGTGGTTTGTTGAGTCAGCCATACGAGCAGTACTTC
CASGLLSQPYEQYF
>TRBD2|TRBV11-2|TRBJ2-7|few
TGTGCCAGCAGCCAGACTAGCGGGGCCTCCTACGAGCAGTACTTC
CASSQTSGASYEQYF
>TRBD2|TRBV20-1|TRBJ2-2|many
TGCAGTGCTAGTCTGGCGGGAGGGGGTGGCACCGGGGAGCTGTTTTTT
CSASLAGGGGTGELFF
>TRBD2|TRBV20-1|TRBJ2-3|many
TGCAGTGCTTTTCAAAGCGGGAGTGGGACGCAGTATTTT
CSAFQSGSGTQYF
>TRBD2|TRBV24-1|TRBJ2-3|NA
TGTGCCACCAGTGATCGAAATAGCGGGATCACAGATACGCAGTATTTT
CATSDRNSGITDTQYF
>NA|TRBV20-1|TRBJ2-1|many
TGCAGTGCCGGAGGTCGCGTTGCGGGCGGGAACTTGAATGAGCAGTTCTTC
CSAGGRVAGGNLNEQFF